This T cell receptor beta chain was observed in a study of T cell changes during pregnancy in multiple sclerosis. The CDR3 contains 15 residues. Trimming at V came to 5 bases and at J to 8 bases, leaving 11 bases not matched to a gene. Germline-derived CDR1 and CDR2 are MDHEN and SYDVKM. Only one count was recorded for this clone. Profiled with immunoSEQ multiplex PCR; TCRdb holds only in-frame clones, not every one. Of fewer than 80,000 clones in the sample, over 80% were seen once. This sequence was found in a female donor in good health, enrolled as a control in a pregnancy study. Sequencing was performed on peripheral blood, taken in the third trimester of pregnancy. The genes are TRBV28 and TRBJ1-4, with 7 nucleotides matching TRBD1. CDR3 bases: TGTGCCAGCAGTATTAACAGGGGATCTCGCGAAAAACTGTTTTTT. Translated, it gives CASSINRGSREKLFF. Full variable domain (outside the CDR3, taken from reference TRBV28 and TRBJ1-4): DVKVTQSSRYLVKRTGEKVFLECVQDMDHENMFWYRQDPGLGLRLIYFSYDVKMKEKGDIPEGYSVSREKKERFSLILESASTNQTSMYLCASSINRGSREKLFFGSGTQLSVL.